The 24 T cell receptor beta chains given below trace back to one sample, sequenced in a study of cytomegalovirus exposure and HLA in healthy donors. Researchers ran the PCR with 60 Vbeta and 13 Jbeta primers. Clones were sequenced by immunoSEQ multiplex PCR, and TCRdb holds only the in-frame ones, with some missing. The repertoire has about 110,000 clones, 9.5% to 15% of them found once; the top ten carry 16%. The sequenced sample consisted of PBMCs. The source is a man aged 40-50 years in good health and CMV-seropositive.

This sequence joins TRBV2 and TRBJ1-5; the D gene is possibly TRBD1 (6 bases). Germline lookup yields CDR1 SNHLY and CDR2 FYNNEI. CDR3 length: 14 amino acids. The V end was cut by 6 bases, the J end by 1 base, with 10 bases between. The CDR3 sequence is CASREQGSNQPQHF. In nucleotides, the CDR3 is TGTGCCAGCAGGGAACAGGGAAGCAATCAGCCCCAGCATTTT.

This clone has only a few counts. The rearrangement links TRBV4-1 to TRBJ2-1; perhaps TRBD1 as D (6 bases). Trimming cost V 0 bases and J 2 bases, with 11 bases left between them. The V gene's germline CDR1 is MGHRA and CDR2 YSYEKL. This CDR3 contains 16 residues. In nucleotides, the CDR3 is TGCGCCAGCAGCCAAGATTGGGGGACAACCTACAATGAGCAGTTCTTC. Its protein is CASSQDWGTTYNEQFF.

The chain has TRBV7-6 and TRBJ2-3; perhaps TRBD1 as D (6 bases). The CDR3 extends over 15 amino acids. V was pared by 5 bases and J by 0 bases, with 12 bases between. Per germline, CDR1 SGHVS and CDR2 FNYEAQ. The CDR3 spells CASSVRDTSTDTQYF. The CDR3 coding sequence is TGTGCCAGCAGCGTACGGGACACTAGCACAGATACGCAGTATTTT.

The sample holds a few counts of this clone. V gene TRBV30 combines with J gene TRBJ1-5; a weak D match, TRBD1 (6 bases). With 1 base removed from V and 5 bases from J, the gap between germline ends came to 12 bases. This CDR3 has 14 residues. Germline CDR1 and CDR2: GTSNPN and SVGIG (reference sequence). The CDR3 region is CAWSGVDSYQPQHF. CDR3 DNA: TGTGCCTGGAGTGGGGTGGACAGTTATCAGCCCCAGCATTTT. Full variable domain (missing parts from reference TRBV30 and TRBJ1-5): SQTIHQWPATLVQPVGSPLSLECTVEGTSNPNLYWYRQAAGRGLQLLFYSVGIGQISSEVPQNLSASRPQDRQFILSSKKLLLSDSGFYLCAWSGVDSYQPQHFGDGTRLSIL.

The CDR3 DNA is TGCAGCGTGGAAACAGTGGTCACTGAAGCTTTCTTT. Translated, it gives CSVETVVTEAFF. This rearrangement joins TRBV29-1 to TRBJ1-1; D call uncertain. In germline, CDR1 is SQVTM, CDR2 ANQGSEA. This CDR3 comprises 12 residues. V shed 6 bases and J shed 4 bases, with 12 bases lying between them.

The chain is built from TRBV9 and TRBJ1-2; TRBD1 aligns across 10 bases. This CDR3 contains 14 residues. Germline V CDR1 and CDR2: SGDLS, YYNGEE. V lost 2 bases to trimming and J lost 6 bases; unmatched junction nucleotides: 4. The CDR3 spells CASSVRQGADGYTF. The CDR3 DNA sequence: TGTGCCAGCAGCGTGAGACAGGGGGCGGATGGCTACACCTTC.

V gene TRBV5-6 combines with J gene TRBJ2-7, with 7 bases lining up with TRBD2. Per germline, CDR1 SGHDT and CDR2 YYEEEE. The CDR3 extends over 13 amino acids. With 6 bases clipped from V and 1 base from J, the junction kept 4 bases outside the gene matches. CDR3 nucleotides: TGTGCCAGCACCGGGACTACTTCCTACGAGCAGTACTTC. This translates into CASTGTTSYEQYF.

The chain has TRBV6-5 and TRBJ2-7, with TRBD2 identical over 10 bases. CDR3 length: 15 residues. The V gene's germline CDR1 is MNHEY and CDR2 SVGAGI. The trim removed 6 bases at V and 4 bases at J, leaving 9 bases unmatched. CDR3 sequence reads: CASRTQGLADYEQYF. The DNA of the CDR3 is TGTGCCAGCAGGACGCAAGGACTAGCGGATTACGAGCAGTACTTC.

V and J are TRBV7-3 and TRBJ2-1; TRBD2 matches 12 bases. Germline CDR1 SGHTA, CDR2 FQGTGA. Trimming removed 5 bases from V and 8 bases from J; junction bases left unmatched: 7. The CDR3 totals 15 residues. CDR3 loop: CASSQLAGGTDEQFF. Written as DNA, the CDR3 is TGTGCCAGCAGCCAACTAGCGGGAGGTACGGATGAGCAGTTCTTC.

This clone was seen a few times. This rearrangement joins TRBV7-8 to TRBJ2-3; 10 nucleotides line up with TRBD1. Germline assignment: CDR1 SGHVS and CDR2 FQNEAQ. The CDR3 totals 16 residues. Trimming removed 3 bases from V and 1 base from J; junction bases left unmatched: 4. The CDR3 region has the DNA TGTGCCAGCAGCTTTTATGGGACAGGGGGCACAGATACGCAGTATTTT. Translated, it gives CASSFYGTGGTDTQYF.

This clone was observed a handful of times. This rearrangement joins TRBV14 to TRBJ1-1; D may be TRBD1 (5 bases). V was cut by 0 bases and J by 1 base, with 15 bases left in between. The CDR3 is 17 amino acids. Germline values: CDR1 SGHDN, CDR2 FVKESK. The CDR3 nucleotides read TGTGCCAGCAGCCAAGAATGGCGTGCGGGGGGGAACACTGAAGCTTTCTTT. Its translation is CASSQEWRAGGNTEAFF. The variable domain in full, with the rest retrieved from reference TRBV14 and TRBJ1-1, is EAGVTQFPSHSVIEKGQTVTLRCDPISGHDNLYWYRRVMGKEIKFLLHFVKESKQDESGMPNNRFLAERTGGTYSTLKVQPAELEDSGVYFCASSQEWRAGGNTEAFFGQGTRLTVV.

This sequence joins TRBV28 and TRBJ2-2, with D possibly TRBD2 on 5 matching bases. The CDR3 runs 12 residues. The V gene's germline CDR1 is MDHEN and CDR2 SYDVKM. V shed 5 bases and J shed 7 bases, with 8 bases lying between them. The CDR3 DNA is TGTGCCAGCAGTGAGAGGGTCGGGGAGCTGTTTTTT. It translates to CASSERVGELFF.

There are a few counts of this clone. The chain recombines TRBV5-1 with TRBJ2-7; 8 positions agree with TRBD1. CDR1 is SGHRS, CDR2 YFSETQ, per germline. The CDR3 runs to 14 residues. The junction had 5 bases not matched to a gene; V was cut back by 6 bases and J by 0 bases. The CDR3 bases are TGCGCCAGCACCCGGGACAGGAGCTCCTACGAGCAGTACTTC. Protein: CASTRDRSSYEQYF.

The rearrangement links TRBV6-6 to TRBJ1-5; D possibly corresponds to TRBD1 (6 bases). Germline CDR1 MNHNY, CDR2 SVGAGI (reference sequence). CDR3 length equals 16 residues. V lost 6 bases, J lost 1 base, and 16 bases lay in between. CDR3 protein: CASSSLQGGSNQPQHF. CDR3 nucleotides: TGTGCCAGCAGCTCCCTACAGGGCGGGAGCAATCAGCCCCAGCATTTT.

V gene TRBV19 combines with J gene TRBJ2-7; 11 positions match TRBD1. V trimming: 1 base; J trimming: 3 bases; junction bases outside the gene matches: 5. Germline loops: CDR1 LNHDA, CDR2 SQIVND (reference sequence). This CDR3 has 16 amino acids. The CDR3 spells CASSIGAGQGVYEQYF. In DNA form, the CDR3 reads TGTGCCAGTAGTATAGGAGCGGGACAGGGGGTCTACGAGCAGTACTTC.

This clone was counted a few times. The genes are TRBV28 and TRBJ1-4; D may be TRBD1 (6 bases). V was pared by 3 bases and J by 7 bases, with 15 bases between. The CDR3 has 15 residues. Germline V CDR1 and CDR2: MDHEN, SYDVKM. The chain's CDR3 is CASSFQQGGVEKLFF. The CDR3 bases are TGTGCCAGCAGTTTCCAACAGGGTGGTGTTGAAAAACTGTTTTTT.

CDR3 DNA: TGTGCCAGCAGCTTCCAGGGGCCGAGCGGGGAGCTGTTTTTT. Residues: CASSFQGPSGELFF. The J gene is TRBJ2-2, the V gene TRBV9; maybe TRBD1 (6 bases). The CDR3 loop spans 14 amino acids. V lost 4 bases to trimming and J lost 7 bases, with 14 bases between them. From germline, CDR1 is SGDLS and CDR2 YYNGEE.

V gene TRBV7-9 combines with J gene TRBJ2-2; 9 bases map to TRBD2. V shed 3 bases, J shed 5 bases, and the junction held 7 bases outside the gene matches. CDR1 SEHNR and CDR2 FQNEAQ come from the germline V gene (reference sequence). The CDR3 is 16 residues long. The CDR3 DNA follows: TGTGCCAGCAGCTTCATGGCGGGAGGGCCTACCGGGGAGCTGTTTTTT. Translation gives CASSFMAGGPTGELFF. The whole variable domain, remainder taken from reference TRBV7-9 and TRBJ2-2, is DTGVSQNPRHKITKRGQNVTFRCDPISEHNRLYWYRQTLGQGPEFLTYFQNEAQLEKSRLLSDRFSAERPKGSFSTLEIQRTEQGDSAMYLCASSFMAGGPTGELFFGEGSRLTVL.

The chain combines TRBV11-1 with TRBJ2-3; perhaps TRBD2 as D (6 bases). Trimming cost V 6 bases and J 4 bases, with 17 bases left between them. This CDR3 comprises 15 residues. Germline values: CDR1 SGHAT, CDR2 FQDESV (reference sequence). The CDR3 DNA follows: TGTGCCAGCAGAAGACTAGGGGCCCCCGCAGATACGCAGTATTTT. It translates to CASRRLGAPADTQYF. The full variable domain, its missing parts supplied by reference TRBV11-1 and TRBJ2-3, is EAEVAQSPRYKITEKSQAVAFWCDPISGHATLYWYRQILGQGPELLVQFQDESVVDDSQLPKDRFSAERLKGVDSTLKIQPAELGDSAMYLCASRRLGAPADTQYFGPGTRLTVL.

Written as DNA, the CDR3 is TGTGCCAGCAGCTTTACAGGGGTCCCCTACGAGCAGTACTTC. As protein: CASSFTGVPYEQYF. The V call is TRBV5-5, the J call TRBJ2-7; 7 bases are shared with TRBD1. This CDR3 has 14 amino acids. With 2 bases clipped from V and 2 bases from J, the junction kept 4 bases outside the gene matches. From germline, CDR1 is SGHKS and CDR2 YYEKEE (reference sequence).

The chain has TRBV6-1 and TRBJ2-1; 10 bases are a match to TRBD2. CDR3 length: 14 residues. Germline CDR1 reads MNHNS; CDR2 reads SASEGT. Trimming cost V 5 bases and J 7 bases; bases outside gene matches: 5. CDR3 in amino acids: CASSLAGVRNEQFF. CDR3 nucleotides: TGTGCCAGCAGTCTAGCGGGAGTGAGAAATGAGCAGTTCTTC.

The V gene is TRBV7-8, the J gene TRBJ1-1; D is possibly TRBD1 (5 bases). Trimming left V 5 bases short and J 3 bases short, with 19 bases between. The CDR3 spans 16 residues. CDR1 and CDR2 (germline): SGHVS, FQNEAQ. The CDR3 DNA sequence: TGTGCCAGCAGCGCACCTTGGGGGGAAGGGGACACTGAAGCTTTCTTT. As protein: CASSAPWGEGDTEAFF.

The V call is TRBV19, the J call TRBJ1-2; 8 bases align to TRBD1. The germline V gene has CDR1 LNHDA and CDR2 SQIVND (reference sequence). The CDR3 loop spans 15 amino acids. Losses at the gene ends were 1 base for V and 8 bases for J; bases not matched to a gene: 9. CDR3: CASSIVAGGRYGYTF. CDR3 DNA sequence: TGTGCCAGTAGTATAGTAGCAGGGGGCAGATACGGCTACACCTTC.

This clone was seen only once. The rearrangement uses TRBV7-8 and TRBJ2-7; 7 bases align to TRBD2. This CDR3 is 16 amino acids long. Germline CDR1 SGHVS, CDR2 FQNEAQ. Trimming took 5 bases from V and 0 from J; bases not matched to a gene: 10. The CDR3 loop reads CASSPGLGGVSYEQYF. CDR3 coding DNA: TGTGCCAGCAGCCCAGGACTAGGAGGCGTCTCCTACGAGCAGTACTTC.